Listed below are T cell receptor beta chains from one sample, sequenced in a study of blood T cell repertoires in COVID-19. The data were produced by immunoSEQ multiplex PCR, yet TCRdb's version contains in-frame clones alone and is incomplete. The table includes 240,000 or so clones, more than 80% detected once. Sample: peripheral blood. All receptors derive from a woman over 75 with COVID-19, enrolled during active disease. CDR3s include the opening cysteine and the closing phenylalanine or tryptophan. The D gene is left open where the match is weak. Rows give clone size only sometimes, using once, few, many, or a class for an expanded clone.

>.|TRBJ2-7|TRBV20-1|TRBD1
TGCAGTGCCCAGACAGGGGGCGGGCAGTACTTC
CSAQTGGGQYF
>.|TRBJ2-2|TRBV19|.
TGTGCCAGTAGTATGGAGGGGTTAAGGACCGGGGAGCTGTTTTTT
CASSMEGLRTGELFF
>.|TRBJ2-7|TRBV9|.
TGTGCCAGCAGCGTAGAAACAGGGTCGGTCTACGAGCAGTACTTC
CASSVETGSVYEQYF
>.|TRBJ2-3|TRBV5-1|TRBD2
TGCGCCAGCGGGGGACTAGCAAAGACAGATACGCAGTATTTT
CASGGLAKTDTQYF
>.|TRBJ2-7|TRBV3-1/TRBV3-2|TRBD2
TGTGCCAGCAGCCAAGTTGGACGGGGGGTTACCTACGAGCAGTACTTC
CASSQVGRGVTYEQYF
>.|TRBJ2-5|TRBV30|.
TGTGCCTGGAGTAGAGGGCAGAGACTCCAAGAGACCCAGTACTTC
CAWSRGQRLQETQYF
>.|TRBJ2-1|TRBV3-1/TRBV3-2|.
TGTGCCAGCAGCCTGAGACGGGGGGCCCACCTGTACAATGAGCAGTTCTTC
CASSLRRGAHLYNEQFF
>.|TRBJ2-1|TRBV7-3|TRBD2
TGTGCCAGCAGCCCACCGGCGGGAGGGGTCAATGAGCAGTTCTTC
CASSPPAGGVNEQFF
>once|TRBJ1-5|TRBV28|TRBD1
TGTGCCAGCAGTATCCCATCCGGGACAGGGGGCAGAAATCAGCCCCAGCATTTT
CASSIPSGTGGRNQPQHF
>.|TRBJ1-1|TRBV18|.
TGTGCCAGCTCACTCAGAAGGAACACTGAAGCTTTCTTT
CASSLRRNTEAFF
>.|TRBJ2-1|TRBV7-2|.
TGTGCCAGCAGCTTAGTGGCGTCTAGCTTGCTTAATGAGCAGTTCTTC
CASSLVASSLLNEQFF
>.|TRBJ2-1|TRBV1|.
TGCACCAGCAAGGAGTCTAGCGGGACGAACTACAATGAGCAGTTCTTC
CTSKESSGTNYNEQFF
>once|TRBJ2-3|TRBV30|.
TGTGCCTGGAGTGGCGCGGGCACAGATACGCAGTATTTT
CAWSGAGTDTQYF
>once|TRBJ1-5|TRBV28|.
TGTGCCAGCAGCTTGCATGAACGGAGCAATCAGCCCCAGCATTTT
CASSLHERSNQPQHF
>.|TRBJ1-5|TRBV2|TRBD1
TGTGCCAGCAGCTCGACAGGGGGCGGGATTCAGCCCCAGCATTTT
CASSSTGGGIQPQHF
>.|TRBJ1-5|TRBV30|.
TGTGCCTGGAGTGTACAAGGTACGACAAATCAGCCCCAGCATTTT
CAWSVQGTTNQPQHF
>.|TRBJ2-7|TRBV5-1|.
TGCGCCAGCAGCTTGTCGGCGGGAAAAAACGAGCAGTACTTC
CASSLSAGKNEQYF
>few|TRBJ1-5|TRBV19|TRBD1
TGTGCCAGTAGTACAGGGGGCCGGGAGCCCCAGCATTTT
CASSTGGREPQHF
>.|TRBJ1-2|TRBV6-5|.
TGTGCCAGCAGTTACTCGTATGCGGGATCTAACTATGGCTACACCTTC
CASSYSYAGSNYGYTF
>.|TRBJ1-2|TRBV7-9|.
TGTGCCAGCAGCTTAAGGCGGGGCGGCTACACCTTC
CASSLRRGGYTF
>.|TRBJ1-3|TRBV3-1/TRBV3-2|.
TGTGCCAGCGGACAGGGAAACACCATATATTTT
CASGQGNTIYF
>.|TRBJ2-2|TRBV7-8|.
TGTGCCAGCGTCTCATGGACGGGGGGCCCCGGGGAGCTGTTTTTT
CASVSWTGGPGELFF
>.|TRBJ1-2|TRBV5-1|.
TGCGCCAGCAGCTTGAGCGGGGGGAGGTATGGCTACACCTTC
CASSLSGGRYGYTF
>.|TRBJ2-7|TRBV11-1|.
TGTGCCAGCAGACGGGACTTCGTGTCCTACGAGCAGTACTTC
CASRRDFVSYEQYF
>.|TRBJ1-4|TRBV6-2/TRBV6-3|.
TGTGCCAGCAGCGTCAGGGATGAAAAACTGTTTTTT
CASSVRDEKLFF
>.|TRBJ1-5|TRBV6-2/TRBV6-3|TRBD1
TGTGCCAGCAACCCACGGGGACAGGGGTATAGCAATCAGCCCCAGCATTTT
CASNPRGQGYSNQPQHF
>once|TRBJ1-1|TRBV19|TRBD1
TGTGCCAGTAGTATCCGTGGACAGGGGGCAGGGAACACTGAAGCTTTCTTT
CASSIRGQGAGNTEAFF
>.|TRBJ2-7|TRBV28|.
TGTGCCGGAAGCACCCCAGGCAGACAATACGAGCAGTACTTC
CAGSTPGRQYEQYF
>.|TRBJ2-7|TRBV18|TRBD2
TGTGCCAGCTCACTCAGCGGGGCTTCCTACGAGCAGTACTTC
CASSLSGASYEQYF
>.|TRBJ1-1|TRBV18|.
TGTGCCAGCTCACCTGACACAACTGAAGCTTTCTTT
CASSPDTTEAFF
>.|TRBJ1-1|TRBV2|.
TGTGCCAGCAGTGAAGAGAGTCATACTGAAGCTTTCTTT
CASSEESHTEAFF
>.|TRBJ2-2|TRBV24-1|.
TGTGCCACCAGTGTTACAGAGGGCACCGGGGAGCTGTTTTTT
CATSVTEGTGELFF
>.|TRBJ1-1|TRBV19|TRBD1
TGTGCCAGTCGCCGGGACAGAAACACTGAAGCTTTCTTT
CASRRDRNTEAFF
>.|TRBJ2-1|TRBV19|TRBD2
TGTGCCAGTAGTCTCTCACTAGCGGGACCCTACAATGAGCAGTTCTTC
CASSLSLAGPYNEQFF
>.|TRBJ1-1|TRBV5-5|.
TGTGCCAGCAGCTTCGGTAGCATGAACACTGAAGCTTTCTTT
CASSFGSMNTEAFF
>.|TRBJ2-5|TRBV9|.
TGTGCCAGCAGCGGAGGACCCTCCCTAGCGGAGACCCAGTACTTC
CASSGGPSLAETQYF